This TCR beta chain was captured by sequencing in a study of shared clonotypes between healthy human individuals. Remarks on this clone: Its antigen remains unidentified.

Study outcomes and limitations: Incomplete sequencing of sorted subsets was indicated by rarefaction despite large depth. The naive CD4 repertoires of several donors were compared, and approximately 4.7% of clonotypes were shared.

Profiling relied on immunoSEQ multiplex PCR, and the TCRdb table lists in-frame clones only, not all of them. The sample records about 1.5 million clones, around 98% being singletons. The sequenced sample was naive CD4+ T cells sorted from blood. As for subset: CD45RA+ positively selected. This clonotype was obtained from a man aged 25 to 40 in good health.

CDR3: CASSPPGRRNTGELFF. The DNA for the CDR3 is TGTGCCAGCAGCCCCCCGGGACGGAGGAACACCGGGGAGCTGTTTTTT. The chain carries TRBV9 and TRBJ2-2; D tentatively reads TRBD1 or TRBD2 (5 bases each). Per germline, CDR1 SGDLS and CDR2 YYNGEE. The CDR3 runs 16 residues. With 4 bases removed from V and 1 base from J, the gap between germline ends came to 14 bases.